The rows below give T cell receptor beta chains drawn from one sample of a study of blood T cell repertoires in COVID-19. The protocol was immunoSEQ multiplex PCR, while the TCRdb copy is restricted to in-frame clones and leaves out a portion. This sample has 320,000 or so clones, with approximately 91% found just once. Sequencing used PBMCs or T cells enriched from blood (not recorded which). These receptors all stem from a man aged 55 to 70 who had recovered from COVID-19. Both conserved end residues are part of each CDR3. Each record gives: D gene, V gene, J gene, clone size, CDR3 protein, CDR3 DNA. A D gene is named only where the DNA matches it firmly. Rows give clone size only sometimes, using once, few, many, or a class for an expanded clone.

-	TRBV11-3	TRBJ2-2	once	CATGSGNTGELFF	TGTGCCACCGGGTCCGGAAACACCGGGGAGCTGTTTTTT
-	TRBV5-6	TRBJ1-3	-	CASSLANFPRSSGNTIYF	TGTGCCAGCAGCTTGGCAAACTTTCCTAGAAGCTCTGGAAACACCATATATTTT
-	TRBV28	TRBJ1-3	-	CASTPRGSPPGNTIYF	TGTGCCAGCACCCCTCGTGGCAGTCCTCCTGGAAACACCATATATTTT
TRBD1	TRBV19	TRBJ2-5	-	CASSIRQGVQETQYF	TGTGCCAGTAGTATAAGGCAGGGGGTACAAGAGACCCAGTACTTC
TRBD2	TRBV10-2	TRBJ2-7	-	CASRRTSGQSYEQYF	TGCGCCAGCAGGCGGACTAGCGGCCAGTCCTACGAGCAGTACTTC
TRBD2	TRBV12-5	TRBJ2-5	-	CASALGTSGSQSGETQYF	TGTGCTAGTGCCCTTGGGACTAGCGGGAGTCAGTCCGGAGAGACCCAGTACTTC
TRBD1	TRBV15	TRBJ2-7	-	CATSRVKGTGGYEQYF	TGTGCCACCAGCAGAGTAAAAGGGACAGGGGGCTACGAGCAGTACTTC
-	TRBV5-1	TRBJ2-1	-	CASSLVPALENEQFF	TGCGCCAGCAGCTTGGTTCCAGCGCTCGAGAATGAGCAGTTCTTC
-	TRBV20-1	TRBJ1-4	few	CSASEGSVGEKLFF	TGCAGTGCTAGTGAGGGGAGTGTGGGTGAAAAACTGTTTTTT
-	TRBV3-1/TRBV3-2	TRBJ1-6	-	CASSASRQIPYNSPLHF	TGTGCCAGCAGCGCCTCCCGACAGATCCCCTATAATTCACCCCTCCACTTT
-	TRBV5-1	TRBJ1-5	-	CASSLGYRDGGQPQHF	TGCGCCAGCAGCTTGGGTTACAGGGACGGCGGCCAGCCCCAGCATTTT
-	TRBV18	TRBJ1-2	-	CASRDTGFHGYTF	TGTGCCAGCCGGGACACAGGTTTTCATGGCTACACCTTC
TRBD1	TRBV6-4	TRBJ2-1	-	CASSSGTGPFEQFF	TGTGCCAGCAGTTCCGGGACAGGGCCCTTTGAGCAGTTCTTC
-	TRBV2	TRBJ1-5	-	CASSERGPPQHF	TGTGCCAGCAGTGAACGAGGTCCGCCCCAGCATTTT
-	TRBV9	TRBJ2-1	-	CASNSARWEEQFF	TGTGCCAGCAATAGCGCGAGATGGGAGGAGCAGTTCTTC
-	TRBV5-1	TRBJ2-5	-	CASSLGQVEGETQYF	TGCGCCAGCAGCTTGGGACAGGTGGAAGGGGAGACCCAGTACTTC
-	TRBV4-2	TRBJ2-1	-	CASSQDAAGPQFF	TGTGCCAGCAGCCAGGATGCGGCGGGCCCTCAGTTCTTC
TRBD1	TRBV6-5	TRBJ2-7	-	CASSPGGPYEQYF	TGTGCCAGCAGTCCAGGGGGCCCCTACGAGCAGTACTTC
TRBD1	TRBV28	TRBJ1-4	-	CASSPGQLGEKLFF	TGTGCCAGCAGCCCGGGACAGTTGGGAGAAAAACTGTTTTTT
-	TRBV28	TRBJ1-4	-	CASSPRGTNEKLFF	TGTGCCAGCAGTCCCCGCGGTACTAATGAAAAACTGTTTTTT
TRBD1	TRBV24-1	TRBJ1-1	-	CATSGQGGNTEAFF	TGTGCCACCAGTGGTCAGGGGGGGAACACTGAAGCTTTCTTT
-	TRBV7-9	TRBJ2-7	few	CASSLSRGSTYEQYF	TGTGCCAGCAGCTTATCCCGGGGATCCACCTACGAGCAGTACTTC
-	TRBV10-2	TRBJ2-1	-	CASSDLAGTGYNEQFF	TGCGCCAGCAGCGATCTGGCCGGGACTGGATACAATGAGCAGTTCTTC
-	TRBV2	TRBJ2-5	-	CASSPVGETQYF	TGTGCCAGCAGTCCGGTCGGGGAGACCCAGTACTTC
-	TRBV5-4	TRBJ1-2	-	CASSQPPSGAPRGYTF	TGTGCCAGCAGCCAACCCCCTTCAGGGGCCCCGAGGGGCTACACCTTC
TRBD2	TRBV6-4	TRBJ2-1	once	CASSPWDYPYNEQFF	TGTGCCAGCAGTCCCTGGGACTATCCCTACAATGAGCAGTTCTTC
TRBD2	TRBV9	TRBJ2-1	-	CASNRGLAGYNEQFF	TGTGCCAGCAACAGAGGACTAGCGGGATACAATGAGCAGTTCTTC
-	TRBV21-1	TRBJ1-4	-	CASSVLTRVNEKLFF	TGTGCCAGCAGCGTACTGACGAGGGTTAATGAAAAACTGTTTTTT
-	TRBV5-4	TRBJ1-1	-	CASSTPGTEAFF	TGTGCCAGCAGCACACCAGGGACTGAAGCTTTCTTT
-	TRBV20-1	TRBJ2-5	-	CSVGATETQYF	TGCAGTGTTGGAGCGACGGAGACCCAGTACTTC
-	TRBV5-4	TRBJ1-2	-	CASSRDRNYGYTF	TGTGCCAGCAGCCGTGACAGGAATTATGGCTACACCTTC
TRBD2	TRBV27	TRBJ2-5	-	CASTPEASGRRETQYF	TGTGCCAGCACCCCCGAGGCTAGCGGGAGAAGGGAGACCCAGTACTTC
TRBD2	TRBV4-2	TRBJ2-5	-	CASSLSGRGQTQYF	TGTGCCAGCAGCCTTAGCGGGAGAGGACAGACCCAGTACTTC
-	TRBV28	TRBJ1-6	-	CASSSYSNSPLHF	TGTGCCAGCAGTTCTTACAGCAATTCACCCCTCCACTTT
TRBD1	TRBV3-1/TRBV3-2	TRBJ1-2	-	CASSQRQGHGYTF	TGTGCCAGCAGCCAACGACAGGGACACGGCTACACCTTC
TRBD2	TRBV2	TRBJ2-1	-	CASQGTSDGNEQFF	TGTGCCAGCCAAGGGACTAGCGACGGCAATGAGCAGTTCTTC